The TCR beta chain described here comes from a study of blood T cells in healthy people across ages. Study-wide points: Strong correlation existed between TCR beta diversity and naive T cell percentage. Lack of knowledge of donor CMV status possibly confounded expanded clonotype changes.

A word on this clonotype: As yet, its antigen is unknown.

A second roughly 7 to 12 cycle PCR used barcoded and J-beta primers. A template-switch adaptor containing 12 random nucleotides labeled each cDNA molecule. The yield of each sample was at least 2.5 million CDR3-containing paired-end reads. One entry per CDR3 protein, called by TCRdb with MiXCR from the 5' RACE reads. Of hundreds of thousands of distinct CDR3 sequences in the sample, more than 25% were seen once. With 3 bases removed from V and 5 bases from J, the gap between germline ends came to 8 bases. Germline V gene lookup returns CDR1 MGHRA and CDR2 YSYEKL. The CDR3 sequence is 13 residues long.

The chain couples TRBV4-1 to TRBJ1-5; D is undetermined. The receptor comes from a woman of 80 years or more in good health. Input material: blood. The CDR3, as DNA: TGCGCCAGCAGCCAGACATGGGATCAGCCCCAGCATTTT. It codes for CASSQTWDQPQHF.